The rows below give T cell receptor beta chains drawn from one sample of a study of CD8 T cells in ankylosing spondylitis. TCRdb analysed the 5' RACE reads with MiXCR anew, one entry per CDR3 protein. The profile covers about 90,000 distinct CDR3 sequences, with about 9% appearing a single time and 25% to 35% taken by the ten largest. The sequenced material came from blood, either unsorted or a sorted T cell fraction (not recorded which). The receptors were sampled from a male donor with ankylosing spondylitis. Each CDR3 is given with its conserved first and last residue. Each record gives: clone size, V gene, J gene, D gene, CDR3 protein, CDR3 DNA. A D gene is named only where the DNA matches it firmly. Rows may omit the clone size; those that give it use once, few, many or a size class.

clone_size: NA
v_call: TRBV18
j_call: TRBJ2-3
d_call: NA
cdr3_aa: CASSPARGQAGPDTQYF
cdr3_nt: TGTGCCAGCTCACCCGCCCGCGGGCAAGCCGGTCCAGATACGCAGTATTTT

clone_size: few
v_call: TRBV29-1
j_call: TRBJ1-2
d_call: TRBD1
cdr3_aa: CSVRTGLGGYTF
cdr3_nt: TGCAGCGTCCGGACAGGACTTGGTGGCTACACCTTC

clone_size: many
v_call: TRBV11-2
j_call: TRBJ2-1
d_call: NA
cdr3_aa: CASSQDSNEQFF
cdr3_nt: TGTGCCAGCAGCCAGGACAGCAATGAGCAGTTCTTC

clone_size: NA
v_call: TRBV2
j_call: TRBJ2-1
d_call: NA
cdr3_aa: CASSLYRTGSSYNEQFF
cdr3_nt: TGTGCCAGCAGTTTATACCGGACGGGGAGCTCCTACAATGAGCAGTTCTTC

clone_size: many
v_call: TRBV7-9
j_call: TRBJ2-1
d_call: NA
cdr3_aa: CASSQTGSSYNEQFF
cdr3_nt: TGTGCCAGCAGCCAAACAGGGTCCTCCTACAATGAGCAGTTCTTC

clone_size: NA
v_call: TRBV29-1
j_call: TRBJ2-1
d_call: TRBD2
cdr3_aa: CSVEGPTSGAYNEQFF
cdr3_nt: TGCAGCGTTGAAGGCCCGACTAGCGGAGCATACAATGAGCAGTTCTTC

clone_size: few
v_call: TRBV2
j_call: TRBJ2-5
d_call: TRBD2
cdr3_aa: CASSGTSGSPETQYF
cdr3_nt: TGTGCCAGCAGCGGGACTAGCGGGAGTCCGGAGACCCAGTACTTC

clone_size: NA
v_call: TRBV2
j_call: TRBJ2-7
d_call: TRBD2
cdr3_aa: CASSDWTSGSMHEQYF
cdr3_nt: TGTGCCAGCAGTGACTGGACTAGCGGGAGTATGCACGAGCAGTACTTC

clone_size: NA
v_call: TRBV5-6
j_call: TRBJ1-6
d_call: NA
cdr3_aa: CASRSSRGANSPLHF
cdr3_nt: TGTGCCAGCAGATCGTCCAGGGGCGCTAATTCACCCCTCCACTTT

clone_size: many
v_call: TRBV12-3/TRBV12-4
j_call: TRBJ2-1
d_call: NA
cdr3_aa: CASSPSDSSSYNEQFF
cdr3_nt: TGTGCCAGCAGTCCGTCGGACAGTAGCTCCTACAATGAGCAGTTCTTC

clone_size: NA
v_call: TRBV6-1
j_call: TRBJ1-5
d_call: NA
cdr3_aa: CASSEALRRAGSQPQHF
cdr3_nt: TGTGCCAGCAGTGAAGCGCTTCGGAGGGCAGGGAGTCAGCCCCAGCATTTT

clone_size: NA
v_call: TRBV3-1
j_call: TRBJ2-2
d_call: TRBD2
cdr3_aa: CASSKGTSGSSTGELFF
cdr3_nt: TGTGCCAGCAGCAAAGGGACTAGCGGGAGTAGCACCGGGGAGCTGTTTTTT

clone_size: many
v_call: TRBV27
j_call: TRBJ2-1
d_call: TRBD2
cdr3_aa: CASSLGLADNEQFF
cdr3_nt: TGTGCCAGCAGTCTGGGACTAGCGGACAATGAGCAGTTCTTC

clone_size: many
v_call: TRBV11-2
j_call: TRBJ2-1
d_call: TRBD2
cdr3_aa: CASSLVGTLAGMWDEQFF
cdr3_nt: TGTGCCAGCAGCTTAGTAGGAACACTAGCGGGGATGTGGGATGAGCAGTTCTTC

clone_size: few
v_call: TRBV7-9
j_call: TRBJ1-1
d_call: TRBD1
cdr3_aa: CASSLVQGTGRNTEAFF
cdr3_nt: TGTGCCAGCAGCTTAGTACAGGGGACAGGACGGAACACTGAAGCTTTCTTT

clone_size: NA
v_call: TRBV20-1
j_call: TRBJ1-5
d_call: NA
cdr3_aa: CSARDYPWGREQPQHF
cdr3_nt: TGCAGTGCTAGAGATTATCCGTGGGGGCGGGAGCAGCCCCAGCATTTT

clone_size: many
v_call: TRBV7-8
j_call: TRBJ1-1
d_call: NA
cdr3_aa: CASSLRIGGGTIGAEAFF
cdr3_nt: TGTGCCAGCAGCTTAAGAATAGGCGGAGGGACGATTGGAGCTGAAGCTTTCTTT

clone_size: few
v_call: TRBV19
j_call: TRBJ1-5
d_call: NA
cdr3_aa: CASSIRDTNQPQHF
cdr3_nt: TGTGCCAGTAGTATCCGGGACACAAATCAGCCCCAGCATTTT

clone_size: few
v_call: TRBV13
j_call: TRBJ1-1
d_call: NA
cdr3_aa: CASRPQVQGGTEAFF
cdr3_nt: TGTGCCAGCCGCCCTCAAGTTCAGGGAGGAACTGAAGCTTTCTTT

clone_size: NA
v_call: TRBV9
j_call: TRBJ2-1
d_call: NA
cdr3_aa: CASSPRSF
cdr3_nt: TGTGCCAGCAGCCCCCGGTCCTTC

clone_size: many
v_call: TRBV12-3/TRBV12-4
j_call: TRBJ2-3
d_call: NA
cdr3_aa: CASSFQPSTDTQYF
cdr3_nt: TGTGCCAGCAGTTTCCAGCCCAGCACAGATACGCAGTATTTT

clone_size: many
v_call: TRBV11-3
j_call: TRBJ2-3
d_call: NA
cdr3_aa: CASSLGKAGTQYF
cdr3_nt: TGTGCCAGCAGCTTGGGCAAAGCAGGCACGCAGTATTTT

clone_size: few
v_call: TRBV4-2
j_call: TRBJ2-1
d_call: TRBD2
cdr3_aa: CASSQGVAGLSYNEQFF
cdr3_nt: TGTGCCAGCAGCCAAGGTGTAGCGGGACTATCCTACAATGAGCAGTTCTTC

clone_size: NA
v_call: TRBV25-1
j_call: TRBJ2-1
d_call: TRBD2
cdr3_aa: CASGLVRNEQFF
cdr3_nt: TGTGCCAGCGGACTAGTTCGGAATGAGCAGTTCTTC

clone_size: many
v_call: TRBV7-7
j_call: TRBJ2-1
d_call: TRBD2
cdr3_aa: CASSPLAGQPGGEQFF
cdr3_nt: TGTGCCAGCAGCCCGCTAGCGGGCCAACCCGGGGGTGAGCAGTTCTTC

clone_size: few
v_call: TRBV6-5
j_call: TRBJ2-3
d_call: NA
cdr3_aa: CASSYLFPDTQYF
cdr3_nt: TGTGCCAGCAGTTACCTGTTCCCAGATACGCAGTATTTT

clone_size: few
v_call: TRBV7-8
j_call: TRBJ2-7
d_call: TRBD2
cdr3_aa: CASSSRSGRADDEQYF
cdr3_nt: TGTGCCAGCAGCTCACGAAGCGGGAGGGCCGACGACGAGCAGTACTTC

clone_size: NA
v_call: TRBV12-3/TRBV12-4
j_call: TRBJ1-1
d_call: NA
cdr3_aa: CASSLYRERGGAFF
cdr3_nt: TGTGCCAGCAGTTTATACAGGGAGAGGGGAGGAGCTTTCTTT

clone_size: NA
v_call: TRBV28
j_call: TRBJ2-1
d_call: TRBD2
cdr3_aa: CASTILAGDNELFF
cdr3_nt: TGTGCCAGCACCATACTAGCGGGTGACAATGAGCTGTTCTTC